This T cell receptor beta chain was identified during a study of cytomegalovirus exposure and HLA in healthy donors. General study points: The majority of CMV-associated TCR beta chains were reported as apparently HLA-restricted in a later analysis. Later work showed greater clonal expansion in HLA-associated TCR beta chains than in equally common others. The authors reported that TCR beta sequences could predict HLA-A and HLA-B alleles. These predictions were accurate for most subjects in the first cohort.

PCR employed 60 Vbeta and 13 Jbeta primers. Only in-frame clones appear in the TCRdb table, and some are missing; sequencing was by immunoSEQ multiplex PCR. The table lists some 200,000 clones, around 82% of them singletons. The CDR3 runs to 15 residues. CDR1 is MNHEY, CDR2 SMNVEV, per germline (reference sequence). V lost 5 bases and J 1 base, leaving 14 bases between the germline ends. This clone was seen more than once but under ten times. Antigen: not known. Sequencing used PBMCs. The chain has TRBV27 and TRBJ1-1, with D possibly being TRBD1 (5 bases). The receptor was isolated from a woman younger than 45 in good health and CMV-seronegative. The CDR3 sequence is CASSPSLGGNTEAFF. The CDR3 DNA reads TGTGCCAGCAGTCCATCCCTCGGGGGGAACACTGAAGCTTTCTTT.